This section outlines one T cell receptor (beta chain) sequence together with its context. The table came from immunoSEQ multiplex PCR; TCRdb's copy has only in-frame clones and leaves some out. The profile shows 2 million to 2.5 million clones, about 95% of them singletons. The entry originates in a study of shared clonotypes between healthy human individuals. The TCR originated in a man aged 18 to 35 in good health. Sequenced input: naive CD4+ T cells sorted from blood. Subset: CD45RA+ positively selected.

In DNA, the CDR3 is TGTGCCAGCAACTACGACGGTTCCTCTGGAAACACCATATATTTT. Translated: CASNYDGSSGNTIYF. The genes are TRBV2 and TRBJ1-3; D is uncertain. Trimming took off 7 bases at V and 0 bases at J, with 13 bases between the two ends. This CDR3 has 15 residues. Germline V gene lookup returns CDR1 SNHLY and CDR2 FYNNEI.